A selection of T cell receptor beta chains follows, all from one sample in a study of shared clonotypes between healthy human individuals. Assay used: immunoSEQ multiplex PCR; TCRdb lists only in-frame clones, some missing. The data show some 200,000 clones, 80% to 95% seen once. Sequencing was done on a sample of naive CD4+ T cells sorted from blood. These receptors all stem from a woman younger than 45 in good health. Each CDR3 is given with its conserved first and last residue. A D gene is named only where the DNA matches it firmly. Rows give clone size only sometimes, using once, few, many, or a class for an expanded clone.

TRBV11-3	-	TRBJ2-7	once	TGTGCCAGCAGCTTGAAACCCGCCTACGAGCAGTACTTC	CASSLKPAYEQYF
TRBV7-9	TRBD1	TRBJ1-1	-	TGTGCCAGCAGCTTGCCGTCAGGGGGACCGAACACTGAAGCTTTCTTT	CASSLPSGGPNTEAFF
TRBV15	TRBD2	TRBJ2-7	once	TGTGCCACCAGCAGCGACCCGGGGGCGGGCGGGAGGGCCTCCTACGAGCAGTACTTC	CATSSDPGAGGRASYEQYF
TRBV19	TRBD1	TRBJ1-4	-	TGTGCCAGTAGTGTCAGGGGGCGATACGGTGAAAAACTGTTTTTT	CASSVRGRYGEKLFF
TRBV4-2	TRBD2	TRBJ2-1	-	TGTGCCAGCAGCCAAGGACTGGGACTAGCAAGTTTGAATGAGCAGTTCTTC	CASSQGLGLASLNEQFF
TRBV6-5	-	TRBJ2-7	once	TGTGCCAGCAGTTACTCGACTGCAGGAGCCTACGAGCAGTACTTC	CASSYSTAGAYEQYF
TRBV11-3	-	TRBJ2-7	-	TGTGCCAGCAGCCCTTCGGGACTCCTGAGCTCCTACGAGCAGTACTTC	CASSPSGLLSSYEQYF
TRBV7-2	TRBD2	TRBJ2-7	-	TGTGCCAGCAGCGACAACCCCGGGAGGAATGCCTACGAGCAGTACTTC	CASSDNPGRNAYEQYF
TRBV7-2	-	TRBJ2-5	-	TGTGCCAGCAGCTCCCTCCCAAGTGCCGGGGTGCAGTACTTC	CASSSLPSAGVQYF
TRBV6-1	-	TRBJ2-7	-	TGTGCCAGCAGTGAAGAGACTGCTCTCCACGAGCAGTACTTC	CASSEETALHEQYF
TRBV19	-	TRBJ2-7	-	TGTGCCAGTAGTCTCGATACCGGGACGGCGGAGGAGCAGTACTTC	CASSLDTGTAEEQYF
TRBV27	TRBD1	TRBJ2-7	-	TGTGCCAGCAGTTTGACAGGGCGGCACGAGCAGTACTTC	CASSLTGRHEQYF
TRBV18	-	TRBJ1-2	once	TGTGCCAGCTCACCGCCGGGACGGACTAACTATGGCTACACCTTC	CASSPPGRTNYGYTF
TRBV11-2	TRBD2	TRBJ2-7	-	TGTGCCAGCAGCCCCCTAGCGGGAGGAACCTACGAGCAGTACTTC	CASSPLAGGTYEQYF
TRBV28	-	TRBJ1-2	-	TGTGCCAGCCGGACTCAGGGGCGCGGTTTTGGCTACACCTTC	CASRTQGRGFGYTF
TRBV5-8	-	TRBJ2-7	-	TGTGCCAGCAGCTTGGGGCCCATCCGGGCTCGGGAGCAGTACTTC	CASSLGPIRAREQYF
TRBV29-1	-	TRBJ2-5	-	TGCAGCGTTCTGCCGGGCCTAGCCGAAGAGACCCAGTACTTC	CSVLPGLAEETQYF
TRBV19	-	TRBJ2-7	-	TGTGCCAGTAGTATACAGGGTTCCTTCGAGCAGTACTTC	CASSIQGSFEQYF
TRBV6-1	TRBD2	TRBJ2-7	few	TGTGCCAGCAGTGAAGCGGCGGGAGCCTACGAGCAGTACTTC	CASSEAAGAYEQYF
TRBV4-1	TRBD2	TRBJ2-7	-	TGCGCCAGCAGCCCCTCGGTGGCGGGAGCCTACGAGCAGTACTTC	CASSPSVAGAYEQYF
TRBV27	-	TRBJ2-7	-	TGTGCCACCCACCAACACGCGGGCAGGGCCTACGAGCAGTACTTC	CATHQHAGRAYEQYF
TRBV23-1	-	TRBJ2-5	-	TGCGCCAGCAGTCAATCGAGTCACAGGGGGGGAAACCAAGAGACCCAGTACTTC	CASSQSSHRGGNQETQYF
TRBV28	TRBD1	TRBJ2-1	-	TGTGCCAGCAGTTTGATATTAACAGGGGGCGCAACATACAATGAGCAGTTCTTC	CASSLILTGGATYNEQFF
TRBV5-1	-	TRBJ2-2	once	TGCGCCAGCAGCTTGGGTGCGAACACCGGGGAGCTGTTTTTT	CASSLGANTGELFF
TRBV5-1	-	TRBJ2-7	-	TGCGCCAGCAGCTTATCCGTGAGCTCCTACGAGCAGTACTTC	CASSLSVSSYEQYF
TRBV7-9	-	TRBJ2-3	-	TGTGCCAGCAGCAGGGAGAGGTCAGGGGTGAAGGTAACAGATACGCAGTATTTT	CASSRERSGVKVTDTQYF
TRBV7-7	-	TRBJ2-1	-	TGTGCCAGCAGCTTGGACAGTTACAATGAGCAGTTCTTC	CASSLDSYNEQFF
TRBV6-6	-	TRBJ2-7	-	TGTGCCAGCAGTTACGCGATGGAGTACTTC	CASSYAMEYF
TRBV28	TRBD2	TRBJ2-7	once	TGTGCCAGCAGGCTAGCGGGAGTCTCCTACGAGCAGTACTTC	CASRLAGVSYEQYF